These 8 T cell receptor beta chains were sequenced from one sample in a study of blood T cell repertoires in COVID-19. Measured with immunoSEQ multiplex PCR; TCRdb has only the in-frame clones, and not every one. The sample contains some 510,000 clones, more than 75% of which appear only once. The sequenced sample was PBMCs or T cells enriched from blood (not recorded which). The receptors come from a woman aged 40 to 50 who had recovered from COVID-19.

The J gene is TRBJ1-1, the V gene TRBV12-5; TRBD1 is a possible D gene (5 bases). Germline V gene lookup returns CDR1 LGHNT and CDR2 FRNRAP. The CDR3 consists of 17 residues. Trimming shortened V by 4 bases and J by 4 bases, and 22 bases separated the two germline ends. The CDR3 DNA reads TGTGCTAGTGGTTCGATAGTAAGGGGTTTCTTAACCACTGAAGCTTTCTTT. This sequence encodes CASGSIVRGFLTTEAFF.

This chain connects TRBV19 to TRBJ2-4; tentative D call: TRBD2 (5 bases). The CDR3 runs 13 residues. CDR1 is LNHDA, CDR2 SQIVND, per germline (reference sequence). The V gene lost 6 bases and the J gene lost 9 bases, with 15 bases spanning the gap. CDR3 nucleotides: TGTGCCAGTAGCGGAGGTCGGGCGCGCATTCAGTACTTC. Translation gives CASSGGRARIQYF.

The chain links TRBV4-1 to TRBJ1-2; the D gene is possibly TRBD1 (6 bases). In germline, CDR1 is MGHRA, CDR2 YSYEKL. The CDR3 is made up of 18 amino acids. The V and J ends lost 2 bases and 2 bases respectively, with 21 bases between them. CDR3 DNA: TGCGCCAGCAGCCAAAATATCCTACTGGACAGAAAAAACTATGGCTACACCTTC. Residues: CASSQNILLDRKNYGYTF.

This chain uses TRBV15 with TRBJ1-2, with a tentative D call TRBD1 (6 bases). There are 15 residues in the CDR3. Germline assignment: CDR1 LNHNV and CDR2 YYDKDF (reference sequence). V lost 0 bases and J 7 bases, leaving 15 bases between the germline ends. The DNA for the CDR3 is TGTGCCACCAGCAGAGAGCAGGGGTTAGGATCTGGCTACACCTTC. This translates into CATSREQGLGSGYTF.

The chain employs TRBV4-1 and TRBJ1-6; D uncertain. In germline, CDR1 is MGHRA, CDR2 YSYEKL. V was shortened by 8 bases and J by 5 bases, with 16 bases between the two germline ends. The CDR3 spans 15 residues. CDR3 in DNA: TGCGCCAGCCGCCTCATAGAGGATGATAATTCACCCCTCCACTTT. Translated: CASRLIEDDNSPLHF.

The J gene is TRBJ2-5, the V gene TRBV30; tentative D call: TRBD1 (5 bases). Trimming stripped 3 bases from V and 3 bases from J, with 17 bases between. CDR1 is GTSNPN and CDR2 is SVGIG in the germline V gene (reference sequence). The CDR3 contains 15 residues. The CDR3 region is CAWSLTGSWEETQYF. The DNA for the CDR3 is TGTGCCTGGAGCCTTACAGGTTCCTGGGAAGAGACCCAGTACTTC.

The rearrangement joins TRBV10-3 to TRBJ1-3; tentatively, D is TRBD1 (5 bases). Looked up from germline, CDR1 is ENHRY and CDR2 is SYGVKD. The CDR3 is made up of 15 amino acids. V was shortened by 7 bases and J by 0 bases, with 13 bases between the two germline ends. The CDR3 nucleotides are TGTGCCATCACGGTAGGGGATAGCTCTGGAAACACCATATATTTT. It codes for CAITVGDSSGNTIYF.

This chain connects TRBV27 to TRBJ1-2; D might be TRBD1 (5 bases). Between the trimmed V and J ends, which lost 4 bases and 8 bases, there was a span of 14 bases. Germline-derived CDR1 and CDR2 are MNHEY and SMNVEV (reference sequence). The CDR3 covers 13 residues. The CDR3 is CASSSPPGLGYTF. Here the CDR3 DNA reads TGTGCCAGCAGTTCCCCCCCAGGGTTAGGCTACACCTTC.